This TCR beta chain was captured in a study of shared T cell receptors in the human thymus. Measured with immunoSEQ multiplex PCR; TCRdb has only the in-frame clones, and not every one. The table includes fewer than 700,000 clones, 70% to 90% detected once. The sample was also linked to a second study, of human thymus T cells. As reported in that work: Samples came from healthy Finnish infants during open corrective cardiac surgery. Related reports documented highly overlapping thymic repertoires among unrelated individuals.

The sequence derives from a boy less than two years old with a congenital heart defect. Sequences were obtained from thymocytes.

The CDR3: CAWTTPGTPNTQYF. The CDR3 coding sequence is TGTGCCTGGACCACCCCCGGGACTCCTAATACGCAGTATTTT. The V and J genes are TRBV30 and TRBJ2-3; a possible D gene is TRBD2 (6 bases). The CDR3 runs to 14 residues. The germline V gene has CDR1 GTSNPN and CDR2 SVGIG (reference sequence). With 4 bases removed from V and 7 bases from J, the gap between germline ends came to 18 bases.